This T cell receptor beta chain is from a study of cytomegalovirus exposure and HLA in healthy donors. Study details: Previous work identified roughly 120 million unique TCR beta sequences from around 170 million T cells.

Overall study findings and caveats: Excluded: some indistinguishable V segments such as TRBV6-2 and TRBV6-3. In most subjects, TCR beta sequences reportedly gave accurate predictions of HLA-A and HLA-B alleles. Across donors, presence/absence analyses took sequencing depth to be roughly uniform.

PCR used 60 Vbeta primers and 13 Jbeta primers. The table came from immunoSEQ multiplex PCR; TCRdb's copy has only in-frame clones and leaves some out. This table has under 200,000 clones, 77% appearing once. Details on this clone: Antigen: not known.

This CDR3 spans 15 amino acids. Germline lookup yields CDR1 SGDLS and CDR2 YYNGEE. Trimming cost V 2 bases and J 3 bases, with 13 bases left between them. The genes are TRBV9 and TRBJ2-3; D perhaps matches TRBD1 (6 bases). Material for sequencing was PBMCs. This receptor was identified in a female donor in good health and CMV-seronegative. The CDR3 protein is CASSVISQGTDTQYF. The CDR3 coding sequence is TGTGCCAGCAGCGTCATCTCACAGGGAACAGATACGCAGTATTTT.